The source of this T cell receptor (beta chain) is a study of blood T cells in healthy people across ages. Findings of the study overall: Researchers deemed the diversity estimates from one million T cells underestimates.

The germline CDR1 and CDR2 sequences are MNHNS and SASEGT. This CDR3 has 16 residues. This clonotype has only a few counts. Its antigen is unknown. Combining a sample-barcoded 5' primer with a J-beta primer mix, a second PCR ran for 7 to 11 cycles. Every cDNA molecule bore a tag from a template-switch adaptor containing 12 random nucleotides. TCRdb fed the 5' RACE reads into MiXCR, producing one record per CDR3 protein. The sample lists approximately 290,000 distinct CDR3 sequences, roughly a quarter occurring once. The sequenced material came from blood. This sequence joins TRBV6-1 and TRBJ2-5, with TRBD1 matching over 10 bases. The DNA end is more similar to TRBJ2-7, so the J call may be wrong. The TCR comes from a woman between 70 and 85 years old in good health. Here the CDR3 reads CASSARSGTGVYEQYF. The CDR3 nucleotides are TGTGCCAGCAGTGCTCGATCCGGGACAGGGGTCTACGAGCAGTACTTC.